The sequence of this TCR beta chain was determined in a study of radiotherapy plus CTLA-4 blockade in lung cancer (dated by TCRdb to the late 2010s). Looking at the study overall: Among enrolled patients, under 20% had an objective response and 25% to 35% reached disease control. Study-wide findings and limitations: After treatment with radiotherapy and ipilimumab, TCR clones that originated in tumors expanded in peripheral blood. The strongest predictors of response were reported to be early dynamic shifts in blood T cell clones along with a rise in serum interferon-beta following radiation.

In its sample, this clone was seen a few times. This receptor's antigen is unknown. No per-base quality is available; no much larger clone lies one base away. The study evaluated CTLA-4 blockade (ipilimumab) given together with focal radiation therapy in patients who had chemo-refractory metastatic non-small-cell lung cancer. Library prep was done by the immunoSEQ multiplex PCR assay. TCRdb obtained this table from immuneACCESS and retained in-frame rearrangements with V and J assigned. These tables miss some clones; where compared with another copy, unresolved V genes account for less than half of the shortfall, and the remainder is unexplained. Present in this sample are some 33,000 clones, roughly 71% of which were seen just once. The ten biggest clones cover roughly 4.5% of the sample. The germline V gene specifies MNHNS as CDR1 and SASEGT as CDR2. The junction shows trimming of 0 bases on V and 4 bases on J, and the gene matches do not reach 7 bases of it. The CDR3 holds 17 amino acids from the cysteine to the phenylalanine. The entry retains the CDR3 DNA only, 51 bases that are in frame from base 1.

The receptor chain draws on TRBV6-1 and TRBJ2-1, with 9 bases aligning to TRBD2. This sample comprised peripheral blood, obtained from a patient treated with radiotherapy plus ipilimumab. The source of this sequence is a human donor with non-small cell lung cancer whose response to radiotherapy plus ipilimumab could not be evaluated. In nucleotide form, the sequence is TGTGCCAGCAGTGAAGCCGAGACTAGCGGACCGTACAATGAGCAGTTCTTC. It codes for CASSEAETSGPYNEQFF.